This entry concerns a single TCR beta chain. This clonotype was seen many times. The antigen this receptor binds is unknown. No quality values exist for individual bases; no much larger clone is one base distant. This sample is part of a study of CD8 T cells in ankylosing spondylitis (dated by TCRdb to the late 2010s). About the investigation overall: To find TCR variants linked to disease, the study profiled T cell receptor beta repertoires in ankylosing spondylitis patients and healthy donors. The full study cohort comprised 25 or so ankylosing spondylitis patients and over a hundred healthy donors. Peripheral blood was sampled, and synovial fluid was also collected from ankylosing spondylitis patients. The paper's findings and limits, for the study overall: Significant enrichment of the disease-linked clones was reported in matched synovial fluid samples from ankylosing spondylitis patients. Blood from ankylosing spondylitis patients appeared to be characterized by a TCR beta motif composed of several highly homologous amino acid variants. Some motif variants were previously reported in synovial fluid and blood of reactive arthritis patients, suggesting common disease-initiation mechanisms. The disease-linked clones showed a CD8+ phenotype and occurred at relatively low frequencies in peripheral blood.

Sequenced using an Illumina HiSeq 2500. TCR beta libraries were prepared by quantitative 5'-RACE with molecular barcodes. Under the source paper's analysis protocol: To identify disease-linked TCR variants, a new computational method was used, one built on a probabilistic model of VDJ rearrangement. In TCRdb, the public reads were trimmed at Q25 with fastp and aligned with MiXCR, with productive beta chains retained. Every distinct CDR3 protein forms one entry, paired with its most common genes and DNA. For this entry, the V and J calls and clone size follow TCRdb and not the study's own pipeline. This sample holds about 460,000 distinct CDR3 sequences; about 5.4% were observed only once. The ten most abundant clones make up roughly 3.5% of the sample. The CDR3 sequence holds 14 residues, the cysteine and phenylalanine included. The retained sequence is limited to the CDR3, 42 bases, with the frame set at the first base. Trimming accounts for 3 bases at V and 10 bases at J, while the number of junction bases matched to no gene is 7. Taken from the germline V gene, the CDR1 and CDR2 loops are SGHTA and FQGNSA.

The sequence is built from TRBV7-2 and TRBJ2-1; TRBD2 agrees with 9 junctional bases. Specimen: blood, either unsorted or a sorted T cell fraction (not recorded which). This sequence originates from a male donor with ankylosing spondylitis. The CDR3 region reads CASSLRGGLGEQFF. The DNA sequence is TGTGCCAGCAGCTTGCGGGGGGGGCTTGGGGAGCAGTTCTTC.